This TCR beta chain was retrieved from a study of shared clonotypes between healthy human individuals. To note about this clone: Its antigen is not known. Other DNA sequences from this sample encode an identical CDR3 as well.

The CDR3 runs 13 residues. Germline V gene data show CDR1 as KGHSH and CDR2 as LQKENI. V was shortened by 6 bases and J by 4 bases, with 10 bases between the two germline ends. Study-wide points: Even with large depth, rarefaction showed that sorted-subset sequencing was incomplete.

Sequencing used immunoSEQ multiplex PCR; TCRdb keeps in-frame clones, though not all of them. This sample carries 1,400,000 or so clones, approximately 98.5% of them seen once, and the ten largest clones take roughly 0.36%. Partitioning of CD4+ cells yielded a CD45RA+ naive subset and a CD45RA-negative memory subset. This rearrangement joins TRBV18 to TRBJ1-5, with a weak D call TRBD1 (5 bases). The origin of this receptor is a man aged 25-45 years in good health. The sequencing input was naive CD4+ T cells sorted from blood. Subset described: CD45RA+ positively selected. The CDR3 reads CASSGTENQPQHF. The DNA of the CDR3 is TGTGCCAGCTCCGGGACGGAAAATCAGCCCCAGCATTTT.